This T cell receptor beta chain was recorded in a study of blood T cell repertoires in COVID-19. Profiled with immunoSEQ multiplex PCR; TCRdb holds only in-frame clones, not every one. This sample carries under 200,000 clones, less than 90% of them seen once, and the ten largest clones take more than 0.7%. V was pared by 6 bases and J by 0 bases, with 12 bases between. The CDR3 contains 15 residues. Germline values: CDR1 MNHEY, CDR2 SVGAGI. The specimen sequenced was peripheral blood. This sequence originates from a woman in her sixties or seventies with acute or convalescent COVID-19. The chain has TRBV6-5 and TRBJ1-5; no clear D. CDR3 in DNA: TGTGCCAGCAGCGCTACGGAGTATAGCAATCAGCCCCAGCATTTT. It translates to CASSATEYSNQPQHF.